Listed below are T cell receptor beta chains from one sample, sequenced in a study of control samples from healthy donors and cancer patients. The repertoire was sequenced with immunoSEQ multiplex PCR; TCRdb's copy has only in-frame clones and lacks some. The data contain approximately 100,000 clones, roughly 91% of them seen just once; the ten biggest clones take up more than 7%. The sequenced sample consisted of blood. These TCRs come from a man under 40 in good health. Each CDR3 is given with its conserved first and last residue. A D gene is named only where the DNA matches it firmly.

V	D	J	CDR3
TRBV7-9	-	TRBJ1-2	CASSLALASNYGYTF
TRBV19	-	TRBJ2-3	CASSTAEEDTQYF
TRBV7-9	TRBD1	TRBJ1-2	CASGQGNYGYTF
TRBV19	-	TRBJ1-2	CASSTGVGGYTF
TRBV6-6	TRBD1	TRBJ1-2	CASSGQGDGGYTF
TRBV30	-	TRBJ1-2	CAGTPGGYGYTF
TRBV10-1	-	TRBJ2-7	CASSESGTAPYEQYF
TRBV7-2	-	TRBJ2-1	CASSLGSGGKENNEQFF
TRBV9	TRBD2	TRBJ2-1	CASSGTSGGASNEQFF
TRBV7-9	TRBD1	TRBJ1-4	CASSQTGGALNEKLFF
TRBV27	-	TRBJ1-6	CASSSLTTGAASPLHF
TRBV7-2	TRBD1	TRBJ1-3	CASSLETGAGNTIYF
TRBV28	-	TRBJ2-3	CASITGLGVGTNTQYF
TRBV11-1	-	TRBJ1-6	CASSLRGQGNNSPLHF
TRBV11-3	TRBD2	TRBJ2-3	CASTKSGVGADTQYF
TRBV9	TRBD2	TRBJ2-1	CASSVGAGGFYNEQFF
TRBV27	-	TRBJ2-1	CASSRNHGYEQFF
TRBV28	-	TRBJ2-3	CASSLGRGRVTDTQYF
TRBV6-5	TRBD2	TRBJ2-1	CASSYSSTSGINEQFF
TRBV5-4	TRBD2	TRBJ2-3	CASSFQREGGTDTQYF
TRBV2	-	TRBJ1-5	CASSNPREGPQPQHF
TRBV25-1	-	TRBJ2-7	CASLTQGHEQYF
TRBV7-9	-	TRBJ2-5	CASSPDQSEYIVTQYF
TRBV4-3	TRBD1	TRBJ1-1	CASSQEDRSDTEAFF
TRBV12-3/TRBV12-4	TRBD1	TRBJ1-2	CASRGQGNYGYTF
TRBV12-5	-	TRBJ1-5	CASGSQGNQPQHF
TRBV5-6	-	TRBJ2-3	CASSFLVPDTQYF
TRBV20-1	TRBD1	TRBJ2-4	CSASGRGRDIQYF
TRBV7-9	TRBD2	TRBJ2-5	CASSSLAGGQETQYF
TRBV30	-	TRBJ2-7	CAWGRGAPVEQYF
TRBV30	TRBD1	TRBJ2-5	CASRRGQGRETQYF
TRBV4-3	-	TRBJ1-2	CASSQEGSGHGYTF
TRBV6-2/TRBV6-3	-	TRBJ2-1	CASSSGGDSYNEQFF
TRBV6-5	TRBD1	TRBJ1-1	CASTPGGGGNTEAFF
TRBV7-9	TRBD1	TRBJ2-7	CASSIGTGFSYEQYF
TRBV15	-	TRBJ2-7	CATSRDGNYEQYF
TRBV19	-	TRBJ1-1	CASSTTANTEAFF
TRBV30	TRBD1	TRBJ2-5	CAWRLGQGKETQYF
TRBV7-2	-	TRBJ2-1	CASSFGAGLYNEQFF
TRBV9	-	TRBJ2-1	CASSSGTPGDEQFF
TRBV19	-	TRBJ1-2	CASSIQGLNYGYTF
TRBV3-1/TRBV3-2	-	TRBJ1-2	CASSRGAGIIGYTF
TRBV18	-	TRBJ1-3	CASFEGVSSGNTIYF
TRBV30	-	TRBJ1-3	CAWILKGGASGNTIYF
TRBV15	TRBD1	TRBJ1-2	CATSRERTGYGYTF
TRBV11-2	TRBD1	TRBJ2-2	CASSLDPTGGSTGELFF
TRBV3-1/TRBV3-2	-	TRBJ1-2	CASSPAVTHYGYTF
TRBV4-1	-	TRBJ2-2	CASSQDPDGAGELFF
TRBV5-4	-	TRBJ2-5	CASSSRRGTSQETQYF
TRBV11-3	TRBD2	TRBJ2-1	CASSFSGGSSYNEQFF
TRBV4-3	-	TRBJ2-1	CASSQESGPRDNEQFF